Below, 23 T cell receptor beta chains from the same sample are listed, as sequenced in a study of metastatic and nonmetastatic thyroid tumors (dated by TCRdb to about 2020). Before undergoing thyroid surgery, none of the patients had been given any kind of treatment. Library prep was done by PCR. The sequencer was an Illumina HiSeq 4000. Starting from the raw public reads, TCRdb applied fastp trimming at Q25, assembled clones with MiXCR and retained in-frame beta chains. Within this sample are some 42,000 clones, with about 26% of them counted one time only. The ten largest clones take up approximately 10% of the sample. Sequencing was carried out using blood. The receptors derive from a male donor with papillary thyroid cancer or a benign thyroid nodule (not recorded which). Some clones in this sample may be carry-over from other donors' samples.

This clone was seen more than once but under ten times. Here the CDR3 reads CASMNHGQGNSYEQYF. The CDR3 DNA is TGTGCCAGCATGAACCACGGACAGGGCAACTCCTACGAGCAGTACTTC. The genes are TRBV6-1 and TRBJ2-7; 8 bases map to TRBD1. CDR1 is MNHNS, CDR2 SASEGT, per germline. The CDR3 loop spans 16 amino acids. Trimming at V came to 7 bases and at J to 0 bases, leaving 11 bases not matched to a gene.

This clone has only a few counts. One junction end disagrees with the germline gene, perhaps due to a read error. This chain joins TRBV19 and TRBJ1-2; 8 bases align to TRBD1. The CDR3 runs to 14 residues. The germline V gene encodes CDR1 LNHDA and CDR2 SQIVND (reference sequence). As DNA, the CDR3 is TGTGCCAGTAGTCTAGACAGGGGAAGAGATGGCTACACCTTC. Amino acid sequence: CASSLDRGRDGYTF.

This clone was seen only a few times. The chain links TRBV28 to TRBJ1-1; the match to TRBD1 covers 7 bases. Germline assignment: CDR1 MDHEN and CDR2 SYDVKM. The V gene end was trimmed by 10 bases and the J gene end by 4 bases; junction bases not matched to a gene: 9. The CDR3 is 13 residues long. The CDR3 is CATDRAQGTEAFF. CDR3 nucleotide sequence: TGTGCCACCGACAGGGCCCAGGGCACTGAAGCTTTCTTT.

In this sample, this clone turned up many times. The V and J genes are TRBV9 and TRBJ1-3, with TRBD1 as a possible D gene (5 bases). The CDR3 spans 15 residues. The V end was cut by 0 bases, the J end by 4 bases, with 11 bases between. The germline CDR1 and CDR2 sequences are SGDLS and YYNGEE. The CDR3 spells CASSVDGATGNTIYF. CDR3 nucleotide sequence: TGTGCCAGCAGCGTAGATGGGGCTACGGGAAACACCATATATTTT.

The chain recombines TRBV12-3 or TRBV12-4 with TRBJ2-7; 7 bases are a match to TRBD2. This CDR3 comprises 14 residues. Germline trimming cut 7 bases from V and 6 bases from J; bases unmatched to any gene: 12. CDR3 DNA: TGTGCCAGCACCCGAGCGGGACGAACGGGCGAGCAGTACTTC. As protein: CASTRAGRTGEQYF.

The chain combines TRBV20-1 with TRBJ2-7, with D perhaps matching TRBD1 or TRBD2 (6 bases each). This CDR3 has 14 amino acids. V was trimmed by 4 bases and J by 5 bases, leaving 18 bases between them. Germline assignment: CDR1 DFQATT and CDR2 SNEGSKA (reference sequence). Written as DNA, the CDR3 is TGCAGTGCTATGGGACACGCCGCGGGAAACGAGCAGTACTTC. The encoded protein is CSAMGHAAGNEQYF.

The rearrangement joins TRBV19 to TRBJ2-1; 14 positions match TRBD2. V lost 5 bases and J lost 4; bases outside the gene matches: 7. The length of the CDR3 is 17 residues. Looked up from germline, CDR1 is LNHDA and CDR2 is SQIVND (reference sequence). The CDR3 DNA sequence: TGTGCCAGTAGTTGGACTAGCGGGAGGAGGGATTACAATGAGCAGTTCTTC. It specifies CASSWTSGRRDYNEQFF.

This clone has only a few counts. The chain recombines TRBV6-1 with TRBJ2-7, with a tentative D call TRBD1 (6 bases). This CDR3 comprises 15 residues. Per the germline V gene, CDR1 is MNHNS and CDR2 is SASEGT. Trimming took 1 base from V and 6 from J, leaving 16 bases between them. CDR3 loop: CASSEGTAHRGEQYV. Written as DNA, the CDR3 is TGTGCCAGCAGTGAAGGGACAGCCCATCGAGGCGAGCAGTACGTC.

This sequence joins TRBV11-2 and TRBJ1-6, with D unresolved. CDR1 and CDR2 from the germline V gene are SGHAT and FQNNGV. Trimming cost V 7 bases and J 6 bases, with 13 bases left between them. The CDR3 extends over 14 amino acids. CDR3: CASTLRTGNSPLHF. The CDR3 bases are TGTGCCAGCACCCTCAGAACGGGTAATTCACCCCTCCACTTT.

This chain uses TRBV6-1 with TRBJ1-5; D is possibly TRBD1 (6 bases). V dropped 2 bases and J dropped 2 bases, with 13 bases sitting between them. The germline V gene encodes CDR1 MNHNS and CDR2 SASEGT. CDR3 length: 16 residues. CDR3: CASSEMEGGGNQPQHF. The CDR3 nucleotides read TGTGCCAGCAGTGAAATGGAGGGGGGAGGCAATCAGCCCCAGCATTTT.

This rearrangement joins TRBV20-1 to TRBJ1-5; TRBD1 agrees at 7 bases. Germline V gene data show CDR1 as DFQATT and CDR2 as SNEGSKA (reference sequence). The CDR3 runs to 15 residues. V shed 0 bases, J shed 5 bases, and the junction held 7 bases outside the gene matches. CDR3 amino acids: CSARDGGQPYQPQHF. The CDR3 DNA is TGCAGTGCTAGAGACGGGGGACAGCCTTATCAGCCCCAGCATTTT.

By its share, this clone is medium-sized. The chain is built from TRBV6-1 and TRBJ2-3; TRBD2 matches at 12 bases. The germline CDR1 and CDR2 sequences are MNHNS and SASEGT. This CDR3 comprises 15 residues. J gave up 4 bases and V 8 bases, and 7 bases lay outside the gene matches. The CDR3 sequence is CASLRLAGDPDTQYF. The CDR3 DNA follows: TGTGCCAGCCTAAGACTAGCGGGGGATCCAGATACGCAGTATTTT.

A note on this clone: At the DNA level, this CDR3 is encoded by other sequences in the same sample as well. V and J are TRBV5-1 and TRBJ1-1, with D possibly matching TRBD1 (5 bases). CDR3 length: 14 residues. Germline CDR1 and CDR2: SGHRS and YFSETQ. Trimming stripped 4 bases from V and 0 bases from J, with 10 bases between. The CDR3 spells CASSPTVMNTEAFF. The CDR3 DNA sequence: TGCGCCAGCAGCCCGACAGTAATGAACACTGAAGCTTTCTTT.

This clone is termed medium-sized (0.01 to 0.1%). This chain connects TRBV11-2 to TRBJ1-1; 7 nucleotides match TRBD1. The CDR3 contains 14 residues. J gave up 1 base and V 5 bases, and 4 bases lay outside the gene matches. The germline CDR1 and CDR2 sequences are SGHAT and FQNNGV. CDR3 nucleotide sequence: TGTGCCAGCAGCCCTTGGACAGGGAACACTGAAGCTTTCTTT. This encodes CASSPWTGNTEAFF. Full variable domain (missing parts from reference TRBV11-2 and TRBJ1-1): EAGVAQSPRYKIIEKRQSVAFWCNPISGHATLYWYQQILGQGPKLLIQFQNNGVVDDSQLPKDRFSAERLKGVDSTLKIQPAKLEDSAVYLCASSPWTGNTEAFFGQGTRLTVV.

This clone was recorded a few times. V is TRBV4-2 and J is TRBJ2-5, with a tentative D call TRBD2 (5 bases). CDR3 size: 14 residues. CDR1 LGHNA and CDR2 YNFKEQ come from the germline V gene. V dropped 3 bases and J dropped 7 bases, with 15 bases sitting between them. CDR3 amino acids: CASSHEGMGVTQYF. The CDR3 DNA sequence: TGTGCCAGCAGCCACGAAGGGATGGGAGTGACCCAGTACTTC.

This clone was counted between two and nine times. The chain couples TRBV6-5 to TRBJ2-1; D is undetermined. The CDR3 extends over 12 amino acids. V was pared by 0 bases and J by 9 bases, with 6 bases between. The germline V gene encodes CDR1 MNHEY and CDR2 SVGAGI. The CDR3 is CASSYSRSEQFF. The DNA of the CDR3 is TGTGCCAGCAGTTACTCGCGGAGTGAGCAGTTCTTC.

The V call is TRBV20-1, the J call TRBJ2-7; 9 positions match TRBD2. CDR3 length: 13 residues. V dropped 0 bases and J dropped 7; count of bases not matched to a gene: 4. The germline V gene has CDR1 DFQATT and CDR2 SNEGSKA (reference sequence). The CDR3 region is CSARETSGMEQYF. In nucleotides, the CDR3 is TGCAGTGCTAGAGAGACTAGCGGTATGGAGCAGTACTTC.

This clone has ten or more counts. The chain couples TRBV9 to TRBJ1-2; D remains unclear. This CDR3 comprises 14 residues. Trimming removed 4 bases at V and 5 bases at J, with 15 bases between. Germline V gene data show CDR1 as SGDLS and CDR2 as YYNGEE. This chain's CDR3 is CASSPISERYGYTF. For the CDR3, the DNA is TGTGCCAGCAGCCCTATTTCGGAACGGTATGGCTACACCTTC. The full variable domain, completed using reference TRBV9 and TRBJ1-2, is DSGVTQTPKHLITATGQRVTLRCSPRSGDLSVYWYQQSLDQGLQFLIQYYNGEERAKGNILERFSAQQFPDLHSELNLSSLELGDSALYFCASSPISERYGYTFGSGTRLTVV.

The chain is built from TRBV5-6 and TRBJ1-2; 7 positions agree with TRBD1. The V gene's germline CDR1 is SGHDT and CDR2 YYEEEE. The CDR3 runs 14 residues. V was clipped by 4 bases and J by 2 bases; unmatched bases: 5. In DNA form, the CDR3 reads TGTGCCAGCAGCCCCCCGGGACAGAACTATGGCTACACCTTC. Its translation: CASSPPGQNYGYTF.

The J gene is TRBJ1-1, the V gene TRBV11-2; TRBD1 might be the D (6 bases). The CDR3 runs to 16 residues. V was shortened by 2 bases and J by 3 bases, with 16 bases between the two germline ends. Germline assignment: CDR1 SGHAT and CDR2 FQNNGV. Here the CDR3 reads CASSLNLGGVYTEAFF. In DNA form, the CDR3 reads TGTGCCAGCAGCTTAAACTTGGGGGGCGTGTACACTGAAGCTTTCTTT.

As regards this clone: The germline gene is not matched at one end of the junction; a read error may be the cause. The chain employs TRBV19 and TRBJ1-6; D is unresolved. The CDR3 sequence is 14 residues long. Germline lookup yields CDR1 LNHDA and CDR2 SQIVND (reference sequence). The CDR3, as DNA: TGTGCCAGTAATTCAGACGGGAATAATTCACCCCCCCACTTT. Its translation: CASNSDGNNSPPHF.

V is TRBV12-3 or TRBV12-4 and J is TRBJ1-6; possible D gene TRBD1, 5 bases. V was pared by 5 bases and J by 9 bases, with 11 bases between. This CDR3 is 13 amino acids long. The CDR3 reads CASSTRGVSPLHF. The CDR3 DNA sequence: TGTGCCAGCAGTACTCGGGGGGTTTCACCCCTCCACTTT.

The DNA for the CDR3 is TGTGCCAGCAGCCACTCCGGACAGGGAGGAATTGAAAAACTGTTTTTT. Amino acid sequence: CASSHSGQGGIEKLFF. This chain joins TRBV3-1 and TRBJ1-4, with 8 bases that match TRBD1. The CDR3 has 16 residues. Trimming removed 3 bases from V and 7 bases from J; junction bases left unmatched: 10. Germline V gene sequence: CDR1 LGHDT, CDR2 YNNKEL (reference sequence).